This T cell receptor beta chain emerged from a study of T cells in women clearing cervical HPV infection. V lost 6 bases to trimming and J lost 5 bases; unmatched junction nucleotides: 14. The CDR3 runs 17 residues. CDR1 SNHLY and CDR2 FYNNEI come from the germline V gene. Study-level findings and limits: It is unknown whether associations predate infection; no effector/memory or HPV-specific sorting. TRBV6-7 abundance was lower in cases than controls (around 0.1% versus 0.15%).

Only in-frame clones appear in the TCRdb table, and some are missing; sequencing was by immunoSEQ multiplex PCR. Its table lists tens of thousands of clones. Cervical HPV DNA detected by MY09/MY11 PCR, typed by dot-blot. Comment on this clone: Its specificity is unknown. The observed sequence ends 3 residues before the CDR3 terminus, with the missing tail filled in from the germline J gene.

The source is a woman between 18 and 75 years old with a cervical HPV16 infection that either progressed to CIN3+ or cleared (not recorded which). The rearrangement links TRBV2 to TRBJ1-5, with TRBD1 matching 9 bases. The specimen was blood buffy coat. The sequenced CDR3 bases are TGTGCCAGCAGGTCGAGCTCGAACAGGGGGCATGATCAGCCC. Translation gives CASRSSSNRGHDQP. The full CDR3 sequence reads CASRSSSNRGHDQPQHF.